Listed below are T cell receptor beta chains from one sample, sequenced in a study of CD8+ T cells in alopecia areata. The table came from immunoSEQ multiplex PCR; TCRdb's copy has only in-frame clones and leaves some out. This table has 190,000 or so clones, roughly 50% appearing once. The source was CD8+ T cells sorted from blood, collected at week 24, from a patient treated with tofacitinib. The receptors here all came from a human donor with alopecia areata. Each CDR3 is given with its conserved first and last residue. D genes are given only for firm matches. The size field is filled for only some rows; it gives once, few, many or a size class.

>TRBV6-5|TRBJ2-5|-|few
TGTGCCAGCAGTTACCAAGAGACCCAGTACTTC
CASSYQETQYF
>TRBV7-2|TRBJ1-1|-|medium-sized
TGTGCCAGCAGCTTAGATATCCCGAACACTGAAGCTTTCTTT
CASSLDIPNTEAFF
>TRBV5-6|TRBJ2-1|TRBD2|-
TGTGCCAGCAGATCGGGACTAGCGGGGTACAATGAGCAGTTCTTC
CASRSGLAGYNEQFF
>TRBV7-9|TRBJ1-2|-|-
TGTGCCAGCAGCAAAACAGGGCTCGACAGTTATGGCTACACCTTC
CASSKTGLDSYGYTF
>TRBV13|TRBJ2-5|-|once
TGTGCCAGCAGCTTCGGGGGGCAGGCGAGGGAGACCCAGTACTTC
CASSFGGQARETQYF
>TRBV29-1|TRBJ1-6|-|-
TGCAGCGTTGAGGAGGACAGAGGATCACCCCTCCACTTT
CSVEEDRGSPLHF
>TRBV5-1|TRBJ1-2|-|-
TGCGCCAGCAGCTTGGGGGAAGCGGGGCGAAACTATGGCTACACCTTC
CASSLGEAGRNYGYTF
>TRBV10-3|TRBJ2-7|TRBD2|-
TGTGCCATCAGGACGACTAGCGGGTCCTACGAGCAGTACTTC
CAIRTTSGSYEQYF
>TRBV29-1|TRBJ2-5|-|few
TGCAGCGGCCACTATACCACCGCGAGAGAGACCCAGTACTTC
CSGHYTTARETQYF
>TRBV5-1|TRBJ1-2|-|few
TGCGCCAGCAGCTTGGAGGGGGGCAGGGTCAGCCCTAACTATGGCTACACCTTC
CASSLEGGRVSPNYGYTF
>TRBV13|TRBJ2-5|-|few
TGTGCCAGCAGCCCCTCTGGTTGGGAGACCCAGTACTTC
CASSPSGWETQYF
>TRBV25-1|TRBJ2-2|-|few
TGTGCCAGCAGTCCCCGGACCTCGGGCACCGGGGAGCTGTTTTTT
CASSPRTSGTGELFF
>TRBV30|TRBJ2-1|-|-
TGTGCCTGGAGGACCGGAGGCTATAACAATGAGCAGTTCTTC
CAWRTGGYNNEQFF
>TRBV4-1|TRBJ1-6|-|-
TGCGCCAGCAGCCAAGATTGGGGCTCCTATAATTCACCCCTCCACTTT
CASSQDWGSYNSPLHF
>TRBV19|TRBJ2-2|TRBD1|-
TGTGCCAGTAGTATGCAGGACAGGGGCGGGACCGGGGAGCTGTTTTTT
CASSMQDRGGTGELFF
>TRBV27|TRBJ2-1|-|-
TGTGCCAGCAGTTTTGGGGCGCTCGGCGAGCAGTTCTTC
CASSFGALGEQFF
>TRBV30|TRBJ2-7|-|few
TGTGCCTGGAGTGGACAGGAGAGCTCCTACGAGCAGTACTTC
CAWSGQESSYEQYF